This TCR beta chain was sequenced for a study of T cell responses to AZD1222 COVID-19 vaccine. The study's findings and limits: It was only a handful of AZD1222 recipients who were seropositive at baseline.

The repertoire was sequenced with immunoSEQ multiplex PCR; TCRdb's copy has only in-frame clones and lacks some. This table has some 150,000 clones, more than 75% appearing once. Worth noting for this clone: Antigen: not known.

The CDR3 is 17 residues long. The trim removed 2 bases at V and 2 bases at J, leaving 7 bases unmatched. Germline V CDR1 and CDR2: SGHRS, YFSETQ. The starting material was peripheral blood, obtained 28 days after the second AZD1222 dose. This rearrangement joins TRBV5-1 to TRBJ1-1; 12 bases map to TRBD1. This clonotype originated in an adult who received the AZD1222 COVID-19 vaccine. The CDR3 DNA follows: TGCGCCAGCAGCTTATACCGGGACAGGGGGCGAAACACTGAAGCTTTCTTT. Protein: CASSLYRDRGRNTEAFF.